This entry lists 27 T cell receptor beta chains sequenced from one sample in a study of cytomegalovirus exposure and HLA in healthy donors. Both 60 Vbeta primers and 13 Jbeta primers went into the PCR. Profiled with immunoSEQ multiplex PCR; TCRdb holds only in-frame clones, not every one. The sample has under 200,000 clones; roughly 86% are singletons. Sequencing used PBMCs. Receptors originate from a man between 35 and 55 years old in good health and CMV-seropositive.

This rearrangement joins TRBV7-9 to TRBJ2-1; D remains unclear. Germline assignment: CDR1 SEHNR and CDR2 FQNEAQ (reference sequence). The CDR3 has 15 residues. V lost 7 bases to trimming and J lost 8 bases, with 21 bases between them. The CDR3 nucleotides are TGTGCCAGCACCACAACCTCCGGCGGTCGGGATGAGCAGTTCTTC. It specifies CASTTTSGGRDEQFF.

This clone was detected only a few times. The chain uses TRBV19 and TRBJ1-1; unclear D gene. Germline V CDR1 and CDR2: LNHDA, SQIVND (reference sequence). The CDR3 covers 13 residues. The V gene lost 6 bases and the J gene lost 4 bases, with 12 bases spanning the gap. CDR3 protein: CASSMYLSTEAFF. The CDR3 coding sequence is TGTGCCAGTAGCATGTACCTGAGCACTGAAGCTTTCTTT.

Concerning this clone itself: Within the sample, other DNA sequences also encode this same CDR3. This sequence joins TRBV6-1 and TRBJ2-5, with D maybe TRBD2 (6 bases). CDR3 length: 17 residues. V gave up 4 bases and J gave up 0 bases, with 18 bases separating them. The germline V gene has CDR1 MNHNS and CDR2 SASEGT. The CDR3 spells CASSATPGGSNQETQYF. The DNA for the CDR3 is TGTGCCAGCAGTGCCACCCCCGGAGGGAGCAACCAAGAGACCCAGTACTTC.

This chain connects TRBV6-5 to TRBJ2-2, with D possibly being TRBD1 (5 bases). Looked up from germline, CDR1 is MNHEY and CDR2 is SVGAGI. CDR3 size: 14 residues. V lost 6 bases, J lost 1 base, and 9 bases lay in between. The CDR3 DNA follows: TGTGCCAGCAGCATCCAGGGGAACACCGGGGAGCTGTTTTTT. This codes for CASSIQGNTGELFF.

The rearrangement links TRBV27 to TRBJ2-1, with TRBD2 identical over 11 bases. The CDR3 runs to 16 residues. V was pared by 2 bases and J by 4 bases, with 4 bases of the junction left unmatched. Per germline, CDR1 MNHEY and CDR2 SMNVEV (reference sequence). This CDR3 reads CASSLTSGGLYNEQFF. Written as DNA, the CDR3 is TGTGCCAGCAGTTTAACTAGCGGGGGCTTATACAATGAGCAGTTCTTC.

A few counts support this clone. The V call is TRBV4-2, the J call TRBJ2-5, with D maybe TRBD1 (6 bases). Germline lookup yields CDR1 LGHNA and CDR2 YNFKEQ. The CDR3 extends over 14 amino acids. V lost 3 bases to trimming and J lost 4 bases, with 12 bases between them. Here the CDR3 DNA reads TGTGCCAGCAGCCAGGGAAGAGGGGGAGAGACCCAGTACTTC. This encodes CASSQGRGGETQYF.

The rearrangement uses TRBV6-1 and TRBJ2-7; the D gene is possibly TRBD1 (6 bases). Trimming cost V 8 bases and J 4 bases, with 21 bases left between them. This CDR3 region has 15 residues. Germline CDR1 is MNHNS and CDR2 is SASEGT. This chain's CDR3 is CASEGVGARQYEQYF. CDR3 nucleotides: TGTGCCAGCGAGGGGGTCGGAGCTAGACAGTACGAGCAGTACTTC.

Only one count was recorded for this clone. CDR3 DNA sequence: TGCGCCAGCAGCCGGGTAGCGGGAGGGGCAACCTACGAGCAGTACTTC. This gives the protein CASSRVAGGATYEQYF. V usage is TRBV4-3 and J usage is TRBJ2-7; 11 positions match TRBD2. Per germline, CDR1 LGHNA and CDR2 YSLEER. The CDR3 contains 16 residues. J was trimmed by 2 bases and V by 4 bases; bases with no gene match: 7.

CDR3 coding DNA: TGCGCCAGCAGCTTGTGGGGGACAGCCAATTCACCCCTCCACTTT. This translates into CASSLWGTANSPLHF. The V call is TRBV5-1, the J call TRBJ1-6, with 7 bases lining up with TRBD1. Germline loops: CDR1 SGHRS, CDR2 YFSETQ. The CDR3 sequence is 15 residues long. Trimming took 1 base from V and 7 from J; bases not matched to a gene: 5.

This clone was counted between two and nine times. The gene calls are TRBV6-5 and TRBJ1-6, with TRBD1 as a possible D gene (5 bases). This CDR3 has 13 amino acids. Trimming stripped 6 bases from V and 6 bases from J, with 9 bases between. Germline V lookup: CDR1 MNHEY, CDR2 SVGAGI. The CDR3 reads CASSRARNSPLHF. CDR3 coding DNA: TGTGCCAGCAGCAGGGCTCGTAATTCACCCCTCCACTTT.

V and J are TRBV9 and TRBJ2-5; 8 positions match TRBD2. CDR1 is SGDLS, CDR2 YYNGEE, per germline. The CDR3 runs 16 residues. J was trimmed by 5 bases and V by 4 bases; bases with no gene match: 13. The CDR3 here is CASSYRTGGELETQYF. Written as DNA, the CDR3 is TGTGCCAGCAGCTATAGGACGGGGGGGGAGTTGGAGACCCAGTACTTC.

Only one count was recorded for this clone. The chain is built from TRBV6-5 and TRBJ2-1, with D hard to call. V was cut by 10 bases and J by 4 bases, with 14 bases left in between. Germline CDR1 MNHEY, CDR2 SVGAGI. This CDR3 has 13 residues. CDR3 amino acids: CATVSGVYNEQFF. The DNA of the CDR3 is TGTGCCACCGTCAGTGGTGTGTACAATGAGCAGTTCTTC.

The rearrangement uses TRBV19 and TRBJ2-7, with unresolved D. The CDR3 is 16 amino acids. V was trimmed by 1 base and J by 2 bases, leaving 15 bases between them. Germline loops: CDR1 LNHDA, CDR2 SQIVND (reference sequence). The CDR3 here is CASSIGAEVPPYEQYF. The CDR3 DNA reads as TGTGCCAGTAGTATAGGGGCCGAAGTCCCTCCCTACGAGCAGTACTTC.

The genes are TRBV5-1 and TRBJ2-7; 10 bases align to TRBD2. The germline V gene encodes CDR1 SGHRS and CDR2 YFSETQ. This CDR3 region has 16 residues. J gave up 3 bases and V 4 bases, and 10 bases lay outside the gene matches. The CDR3 sequence is CASSPTAGGPRYEQYF. The DNA for the CDR3 is TGCGCCAGCAGCCCGACAGCGGGGGGGCCTCGCTACGAGCAGTACTTC.

The gene calls are TRBV6-6 and TRBJ2-7, with 8 nucleotides matching TRBD1. The CDR3 covers 13 residues. Unmatched junction bases numbered 4, after V lost 6 bases and J lost 3 bases. From germline, CDR1 is MNHNY and CDR2 SVGAGI (reference sequence). The CDR3 DNA reads as TGTGCCAGCAGCCCAGGGACAGGCTACGAGCAGTACTTC. This sequence encodes CASSPGTGYEQYF.

The rearrangement uses TRBV7-9 and TRBJ2-7, with 9 bases fitting TRBD1. V dropped 10 bases and J dropped 3; count of bases not matched to a gene: 7. The CDR3 contains 13 residues. Germline lookup yields CDR1 SEHNR and CDR2 FQNEAQ (reference sequence). CDR3 protein: CATNRQGGYEQYF. CDR3 nucleotides: TGTGCCACCAACCGACAGGGGGGCTACGAGCAGTACTTC. The complete variable domain, with remaining parts taken from reference TRBV7-9 and TRBJ2-7, reads DTGVSQNPRHKITKRGQNVTFRCDPISEHNRLYWYRQTLGQGPEFLTYFQNEAQLEKSRLLSDRFSAERPKGSFSTLEIQRTEQGDSAMYLCATNRQGGYEQYFGPGTRLTVT.

The rearrangement joins TRBV27 to TRBJ2-1, with D tentatively TRBD2 (5 bases). CDR1 and CDR2 from the germline V gene are MNHEY and SMNVEV (reference sequence). The CDR3 is made up of 16 amino acids. V gave up 7 bases and J gave up 6 bases, with 22 bases separating them. CDR3 DNA sequence: TGTGCCAGCACCGAAAGCGGTATATGGGGTATCAATGAGCAGTTCTTC. It encodes CASTESGIWGINEQFF.

This chain links TRBV28 with TRBJ2-4; 11 bases are a match to TRBD2. The junction had 8 bases not matched to a gene; V was cut back by 4 bases and J by 0 bases. The CDR3 length is 18 residues. CDR1 and CDR2 from the germline V gene are MDHEN and SYDVKM. The CDR3 coding sequence is TGTGCCAGCAGTTCCCCCGGGACTAGCGGCTTAGCCAAAAACATTCAGTACTTC. Encoded protein: CASSSPGTSGLAKNIQYF.

The chain carries TRBV6-1 and TRBJ2-7; 8 bases line up with TRBD1. V trimming: 4 bases; J trimming: 3 bases; junction bases outside the gene matches: 8. CDR1 MNHNS and CDR2 SASEGT come from the germline V gene. This CDR3 spans 15 amino acids. CDR3 sequence reads: CASSAGTGGFYEQYF. The DNA for the CDR3 is TGTGCCAGCAGTGCCGGGACAGGTGGCTTCTACGAGCAGTACTTC.

The chain recombines TRBV5-1 with TRBJ2-5, with 7 nucleotides matching TRBD2. The assigned J gene may be wrong: the sequence end matches TRBJ2-7 better. The CDR3 has 14 amino acids. CDR1 SGHRS and CDR2 YFSETQ come from the germline V gene. The CDR3 reads CASSSGLGAGEQYF. In DNA, the CDR3 is TGCGCCAGCAGCTCTGGACTAGGGGCGGGCGAGCAGTACTTC.

This clone was picked up one time. The rearrangement uses TRBV19 and TRBJ1-2, with unresolved D. Looked up from germline, CDR1 is LNHDA and CDR2 is SQIVND (reference sequence). This CDR3 has 12 amino acids. V lost 5 bases to trimming and J lost 5 bases, with 9 bases between them. CDR3: CASSVTDYGYTF. CDR3 bases: TGTGCCAGTAGTGTAACAGATTATGGCTACACCTTC.

The V gene is TRBV28, the J gene TRBJ2-1; 9 nucleotides align to TRBD2. From germline, CDR1 is MDHEN and CDR2 SYDVKM. There are 16 residues in the CDR3. V shed 0 bases and J 9 bases; nucleotides not matched to a gene: 9. In nucleotides, the CDR3 is TGTGCCAGCAGTTTATGTAGGGAAGCGGGAGGATGTGAGCAGTTCTTC. Translation gives CASSLCREAGGCEQFF. Full variable domain (missing parts from reference TRBV28 and TRBJ2-1): DVKVTQSSRYLVKRTGEKVFLECVQDMDHENMFWYRQDPGLGLRLIYFSYDVKMKEKGDIPEGYSVSREKKERFSLILESASTNQTSMYLCASSLCREAGGCEQFFGPGTRLTVL.

The V and J genes are TRBV7-2 and TRBJ2-5, with TRBD2 matching over 8 bases. The CDR3 consists of 14 residues. CDR1 SGHTA and CDR2 FQGNSA come from the germline V gene. J lost 2 bases, V lost 6 bases, and 5 bases had no gene match. CDR3 in amino acids: CASRQASGQETQYF. CDR3 DNA sequence: TGTGCCAGCAGGCAGGCTAGCGGGCAAGAGACCCAGTACTTC.

The J gene is TRBJ1-1, the V gene TRBV6-1, with 8 positions matching TRBD1. Unmatched junction bases numbered 4, after V lost 3 bases and J lost 1 base. Germline CDR1 and CDR2: MNHNS and SASEGT. The CDR3 runs 15 residues. The CDR3 nucleotides read TGTGCCAGCAGTGACAGGGGGCCTCCGAACACTGAAGCTTTCTTT. It specifies CASSDRGPPNTEAFF.

V is TRBV7-9 and J is TRBJ2-7, with 10 bases aligning to TRBD2. The CDR3 length is 14 residues. Germline values: CDR1 SEHNR, CDR2 FQNEAQ (reference sequence). The V and J ends lost 4 bases and 4 bases, in that order; junction bases with no gene match: 4. The CDR3 is CASSSWTSGYEQYF. The CDR3 DNA reads as TGTGCCAGCAGCTCCTGGACTAGCGGATACGAGCAGTACTTC.

This clone was found a few times. CDR3 in amino acids: CASSPHVYPDTRSAFF. For the CDR3, the DNA is TGTGCCAGCAGTCCTCACGTGTATCCGGACACCCGATCAGCTTTCTTT. The V and J genes are TRBV27 and TRBJ1-1, with TRBD1 as a possible D gene (5 bases). CDR1 is MNHEY, CDR2 SMNVEV, per germline (reference sequence). With 5 bases removed from V and 10 bases from J, the gap between germline ends came to 26 bases. This CDR3 spans 16 amino acids.

The chain couples TRBV7-6 to TRBJ2-3; 8 nucleotides align to TRBD2. The CDR3 contains 14 residues. Germline V CDR1 and CDR2: SGHVS, FNYEAQ. The trim removed 3 bases at V and 4 bases at J, leaving 3 bases unmatched. The CDR3 loop is CASSFLTSADTQYF. CDR3 coding DNA: TGTGCCAGCAGCTTCCTGACTAGCGCAGATACGCAGTATTTT.